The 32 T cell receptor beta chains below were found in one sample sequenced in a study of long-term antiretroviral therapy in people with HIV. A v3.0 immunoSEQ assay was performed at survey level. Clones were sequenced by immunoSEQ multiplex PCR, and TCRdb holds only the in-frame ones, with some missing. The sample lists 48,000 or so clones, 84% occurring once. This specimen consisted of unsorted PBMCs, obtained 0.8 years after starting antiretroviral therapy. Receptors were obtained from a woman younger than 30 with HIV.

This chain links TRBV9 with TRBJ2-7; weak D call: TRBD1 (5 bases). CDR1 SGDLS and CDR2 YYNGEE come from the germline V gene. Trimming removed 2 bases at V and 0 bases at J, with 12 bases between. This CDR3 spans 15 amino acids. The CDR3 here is CASSVQGRASYEQYF. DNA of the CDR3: TGTGCCAGCAGCGTCCAGGGCCGGGCCTCCTACGAGCAGTACTTC.

The CDR3 spells CASRSTDTQYF. In DNA form, the CDR3 reads TGTGCCAGCAGAAGCACAGATACGCAGTATTTT. V is TRBV27 and J is TRBJ2-3; the D is unclear. V was clipped by 6 bases and J by 0 bases, with 1 base between them. The CDR3 sequence is 11 residues long. The germline gives CDR1 MNHEY, CDR2 SMNVEV (reference sequence).

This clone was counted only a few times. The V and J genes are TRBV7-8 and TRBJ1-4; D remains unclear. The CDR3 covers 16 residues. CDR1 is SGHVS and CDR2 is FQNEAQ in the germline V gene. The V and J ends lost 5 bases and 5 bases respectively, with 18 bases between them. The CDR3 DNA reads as TGTGCCAGCAGCAAGCTTCCGCAGATAATAAATGAAAAACTGTTTTTT. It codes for CASSKLPQIINEKLFF.

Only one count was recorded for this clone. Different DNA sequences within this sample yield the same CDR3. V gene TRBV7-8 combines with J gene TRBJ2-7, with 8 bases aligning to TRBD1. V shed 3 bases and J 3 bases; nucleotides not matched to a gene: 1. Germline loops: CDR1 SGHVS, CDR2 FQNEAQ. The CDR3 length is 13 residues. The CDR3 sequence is CASSFDRGYEQYF. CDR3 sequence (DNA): TGTGCCAGCAGCTTTGACAGGGGCTACGAGCAGTACTTC. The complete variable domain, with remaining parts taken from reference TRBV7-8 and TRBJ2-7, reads GAGVSQSPRYKVAKRGQDVALRCDPISGHVSLFWYQQALGQGPEFLTYFQNEAQLDKSGLPSDRFFAERPEGSVSTLKIQRTQQEDSAVYLCASSFDRGYEQYFGPGTRLTVT.

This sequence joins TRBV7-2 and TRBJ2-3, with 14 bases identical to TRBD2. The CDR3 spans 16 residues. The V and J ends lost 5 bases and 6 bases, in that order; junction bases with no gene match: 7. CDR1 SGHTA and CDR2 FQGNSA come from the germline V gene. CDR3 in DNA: TGTGCCAGCAGCCCAACCGGGACTAGCGGGAGTGATACGCAGTATTTT. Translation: CASSPTGTSGSDTQYF.

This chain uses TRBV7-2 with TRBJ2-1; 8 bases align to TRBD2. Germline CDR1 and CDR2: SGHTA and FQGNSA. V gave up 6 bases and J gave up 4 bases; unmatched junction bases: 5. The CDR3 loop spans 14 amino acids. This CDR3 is CASRTQREYNEQFF. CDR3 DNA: TGTGCCAGCAGAACCCAGCGGGAGTACAATGAGCAGTTCTTC.

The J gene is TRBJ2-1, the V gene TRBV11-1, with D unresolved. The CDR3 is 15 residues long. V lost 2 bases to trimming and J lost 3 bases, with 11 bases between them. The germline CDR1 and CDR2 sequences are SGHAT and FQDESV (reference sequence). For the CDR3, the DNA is TGTGCCAGCAGCTTACGCAGCTCTATCTACAATGAGCAGTTCTTC. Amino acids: CASSLRSSIYNEQFF.

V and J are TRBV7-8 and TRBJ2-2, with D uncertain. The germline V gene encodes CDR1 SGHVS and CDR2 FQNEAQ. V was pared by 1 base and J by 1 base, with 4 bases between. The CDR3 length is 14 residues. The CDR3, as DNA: TGTGCCAGCAGCTTAGACTGGAACACCGGGGAGCTGTTTTTT. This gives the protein CASSLDWNTGELFF.

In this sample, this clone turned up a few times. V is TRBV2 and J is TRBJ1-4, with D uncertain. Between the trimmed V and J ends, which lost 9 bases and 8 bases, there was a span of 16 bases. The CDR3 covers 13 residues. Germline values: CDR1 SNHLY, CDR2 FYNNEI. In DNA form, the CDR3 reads TGTGCCAGTCGACCAAGGCCGGGGGAAAAACTGTTTTTT. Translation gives CASRPRPGEKLFF.

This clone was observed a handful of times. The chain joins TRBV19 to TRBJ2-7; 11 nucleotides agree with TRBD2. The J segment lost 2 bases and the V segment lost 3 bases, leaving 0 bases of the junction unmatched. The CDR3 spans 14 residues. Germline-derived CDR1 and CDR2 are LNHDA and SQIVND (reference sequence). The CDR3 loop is CASSMTSGAYEQYF. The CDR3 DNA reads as TGTGCCAGTAGTATGACTAGCGGGGCCTACGAGCAGTACTTC.

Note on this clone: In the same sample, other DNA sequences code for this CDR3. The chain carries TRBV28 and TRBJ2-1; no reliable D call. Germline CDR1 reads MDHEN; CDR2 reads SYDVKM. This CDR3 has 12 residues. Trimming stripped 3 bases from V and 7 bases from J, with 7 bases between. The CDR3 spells CASSFPGNEQFF. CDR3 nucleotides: TGTGCCAGCAGTTTCCCCGGAAATGAGCAGTTCTTC.

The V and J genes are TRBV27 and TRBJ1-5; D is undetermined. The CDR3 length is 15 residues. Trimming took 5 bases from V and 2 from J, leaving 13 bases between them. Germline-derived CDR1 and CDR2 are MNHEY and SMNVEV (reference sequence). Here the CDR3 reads CASSVSVLGNQPQHF. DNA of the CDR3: TGTGCCAGCAGTGTTAGCGTGTTGGGCAATCAGCCCCAGCATTTT.

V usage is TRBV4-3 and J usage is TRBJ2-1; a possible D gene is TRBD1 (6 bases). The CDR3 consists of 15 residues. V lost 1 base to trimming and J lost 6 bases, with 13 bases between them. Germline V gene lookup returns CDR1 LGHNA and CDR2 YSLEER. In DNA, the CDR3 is TGCGCCAGCAGCCAAGCAGGTCTAGGGGGCAATGAGCAGTTCTTC. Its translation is CASSQAGLGGNEQFF.

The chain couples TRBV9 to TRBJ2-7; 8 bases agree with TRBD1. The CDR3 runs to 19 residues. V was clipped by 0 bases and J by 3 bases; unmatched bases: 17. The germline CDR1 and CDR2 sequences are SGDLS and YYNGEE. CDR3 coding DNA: TGTGCCAGCAGCGTAGATATGGGTATCGGGGACAGGAGAGTCTACGAGCAGTACTTC. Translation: CASSVDMGIGDRRVYEQYF. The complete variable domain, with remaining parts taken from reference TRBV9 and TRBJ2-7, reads DSGVTQTPKHLITATGQRVTLRCSPRSGDLSVYWYQQSLDQGLQFLIQYYNGEERAKGNILERFSAQQFPDLHSELNLSSLELGDSALYFCASSVDMGIGDRRVYEQYFGPGTRLTVT.

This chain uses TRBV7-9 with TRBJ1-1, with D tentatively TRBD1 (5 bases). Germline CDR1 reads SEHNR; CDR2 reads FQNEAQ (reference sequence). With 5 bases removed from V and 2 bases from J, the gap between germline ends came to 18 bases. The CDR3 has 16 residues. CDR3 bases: TGTGCCAGCAGCCCTAGGTCGGGACGGTTTAACACTGAAGCTTTCTTT. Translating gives CASSPRSGRFNTEAFF.

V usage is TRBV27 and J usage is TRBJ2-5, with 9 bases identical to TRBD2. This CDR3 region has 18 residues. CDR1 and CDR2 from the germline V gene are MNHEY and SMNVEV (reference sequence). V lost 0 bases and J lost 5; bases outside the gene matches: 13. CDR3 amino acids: CASSLSVWAGGPGETQYF. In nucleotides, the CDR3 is TGTGCCAGCAGTTTATCGGTCTGGGCGGGAGGGCCTGGGGAGACCCAGTACTTC.

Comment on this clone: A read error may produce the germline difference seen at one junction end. The CDR3 bases are TGCGCCAGCAGCCAAGAGGAGACAGGTTCATACGAGCAGTACTTC. Amino acids: CASSQEETGSYEQYF. This rearrangement joins TRBV7-9 to TRBJ2-7, with a possible D match to TRBD1 (6 bases). Germline V gene sequence: CDR1 SEHNR, CDR2 FQNEAQ (reference sequence). The length of the CDR3 is 15 residues.

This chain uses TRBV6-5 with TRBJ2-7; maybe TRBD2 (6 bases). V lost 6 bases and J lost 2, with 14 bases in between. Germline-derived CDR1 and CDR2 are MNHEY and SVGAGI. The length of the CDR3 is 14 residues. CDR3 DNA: TGTGCCAGCAGATCGACTAGTGACCCCTACGAGCAGTACTTC. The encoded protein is CASRSTSDPYEQYF.

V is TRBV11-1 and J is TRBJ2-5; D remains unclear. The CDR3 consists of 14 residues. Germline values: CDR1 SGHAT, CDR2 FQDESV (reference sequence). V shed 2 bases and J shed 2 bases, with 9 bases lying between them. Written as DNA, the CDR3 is TGTGCCAGCAGCTTAACGGACCCACAAGAGACCCAGTACTTC. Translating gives CASSLTDPQETQYF. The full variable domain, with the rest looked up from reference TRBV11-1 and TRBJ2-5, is EAEVAQSPRYKITEKSQAVAFWCDPISGHATLYWYRQILGQGPELLVQFQDESVVDDSQLPKDRFSAERLKGVDSTLKIQPAELGDSAMYLCASSLTDPQETQYFGPGTRLLVL.

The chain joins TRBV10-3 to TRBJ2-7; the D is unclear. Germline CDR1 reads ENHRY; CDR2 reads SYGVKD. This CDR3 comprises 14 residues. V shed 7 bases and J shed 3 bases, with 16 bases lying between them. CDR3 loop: CAIMDPRGNYEQYF. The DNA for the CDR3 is TGTGCCATCATGGACCCCAGAGGAAACTACGAGCAGTACTTC.

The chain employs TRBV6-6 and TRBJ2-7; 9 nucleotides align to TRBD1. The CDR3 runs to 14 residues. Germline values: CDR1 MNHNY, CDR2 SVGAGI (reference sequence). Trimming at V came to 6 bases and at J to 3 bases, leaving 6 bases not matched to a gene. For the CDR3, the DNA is TGTGCCAGCAGGTCGGGACAGGGTAACTACGAGCAGTACTTC. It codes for CASRSGQGNYEQYF.

This CDR3 reads CAISGTASGGGDNEQFF. The CDR3 DNA is TGTGCCATCAGTGGGACGGCTAGCGGAGGGGGGGACAATGAGCAGTTCTTC. This chain connects TRBV10-3 to TRBJ2-1; D perhaps matches TRBD2 (7 bases). Germline V lookup: CDR1 ENHRY, CDR2 SYGVKD. The CDR3 extends over 17 amino acids. V lost 4 bases, J lost 5 bases, and 21 bases lay in between.

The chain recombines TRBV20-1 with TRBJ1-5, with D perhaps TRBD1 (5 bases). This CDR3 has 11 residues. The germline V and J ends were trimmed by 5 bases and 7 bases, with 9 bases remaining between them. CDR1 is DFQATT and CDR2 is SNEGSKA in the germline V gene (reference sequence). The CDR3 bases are TGCAGTGCTTCCGGGGGACAGCCCCAGCATTTT. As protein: CSASGGQPQHF.

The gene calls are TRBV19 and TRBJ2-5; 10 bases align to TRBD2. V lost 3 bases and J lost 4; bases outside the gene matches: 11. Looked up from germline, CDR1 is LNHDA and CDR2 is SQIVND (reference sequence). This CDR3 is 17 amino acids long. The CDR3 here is CASSIGLASGSRETQYF. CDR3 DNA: TGTGCCAGTAGTATTGGGTTGGCTAGCGGGAGTCGAGAGACCCAGTACTTC.

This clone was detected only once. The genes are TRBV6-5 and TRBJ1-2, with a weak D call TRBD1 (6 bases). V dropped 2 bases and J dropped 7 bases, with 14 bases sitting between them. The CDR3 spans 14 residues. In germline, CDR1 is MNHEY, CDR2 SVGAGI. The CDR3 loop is CASSYRAGAVGYTF. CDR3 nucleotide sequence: TGTGCCAGCAGTTACAGGGCAGGGGCGGTTGGCTACACCTTC.

The CDR3 DNA reads as TGTGCCAGTAGTATCGGCGGGACCCATGGCGAGACCCAGTACTTC. Protein sequence: CASSIGGTHGETQYF. This sequence joins TRBV19 and TRBJ2-5, with D maybe TRBD2 (6 bases). The CDR3 length is 15 residues. The germline gives CDR1 LNHDA, CDR2 SQIVND (reference sequence). V was clipped by 3 bases and J by 5 bases, with 16 bases between them.

The CDR3: CASSTRDRGLNYEQFF. In DNA, the CDR3 is TGTGCCAGTAGTACCCGAGACAGGGGCCTCAATTATGAGCAGTTCTTC. This rearrangement joins TRBV19 to TRBJ2-1; the match to TRBD1 covers 8 bases. This CDR3 comprises 16 residues. V trimming: 4 bases; J trimming: 8 bases; junction bases outside the gene matches: 13. The germline CDR1 and CDR2 sequences are LNHDA and SQIVND (reference sequence).

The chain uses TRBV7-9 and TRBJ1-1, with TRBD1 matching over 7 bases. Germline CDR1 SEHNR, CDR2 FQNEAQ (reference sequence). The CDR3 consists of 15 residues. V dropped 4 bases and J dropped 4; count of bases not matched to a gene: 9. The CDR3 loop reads CASSSGTAIRTEAFF. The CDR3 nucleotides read TGTGCCAGCAGCTCAGGGACAGCCATTCGCACTGAAGCTTTCTTT. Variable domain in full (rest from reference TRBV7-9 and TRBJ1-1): DTGVSQNPRHKITKRGQNVTFRCDPISEHNRLYWYRQTLGQGPEFLTYFQNEAQLEKSRLLSDRFSAERPKGSFSTLEIQRTEQGDSAMYLCASSSGTAIRTEAFFGQGTRLTVV.

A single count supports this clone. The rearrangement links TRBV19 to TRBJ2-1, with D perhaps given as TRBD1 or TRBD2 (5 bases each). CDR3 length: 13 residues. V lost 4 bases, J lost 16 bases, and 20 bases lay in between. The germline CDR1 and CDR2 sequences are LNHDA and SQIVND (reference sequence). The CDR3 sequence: CASSRGPYTGGFF. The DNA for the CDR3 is TGTGCCAGTAGTAGAGGACCGTACACAGGAGGATTCTTC.

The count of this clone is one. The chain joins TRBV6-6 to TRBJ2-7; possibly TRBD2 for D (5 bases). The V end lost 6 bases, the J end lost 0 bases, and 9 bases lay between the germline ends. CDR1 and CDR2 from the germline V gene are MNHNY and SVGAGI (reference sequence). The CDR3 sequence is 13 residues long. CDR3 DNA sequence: TGTGCCAGCAGCCCCGGACTCTCCTACGAGCAGTACTTC. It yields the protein CASSPGLSYEQYF.

The CDR3 DNA follows: TGTGCCATCAGTGGACTGTCCTACGAGCAGTACTTC. Its protein is CAISGLSYEQYF. The genes are TRBV10-3 and TRBJ2-7; D unclear. The CDR3 has 12 residues. Trimming took 4 bases from V and 1 from J, leaving 5 bases between them. CDR1 and CDR2 from the germline V gene are ENHRY and SYGVKD.

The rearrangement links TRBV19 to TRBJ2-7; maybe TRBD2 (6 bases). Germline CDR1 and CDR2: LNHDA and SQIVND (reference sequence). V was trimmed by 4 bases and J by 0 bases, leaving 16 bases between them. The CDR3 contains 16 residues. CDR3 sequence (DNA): TGTGCCAGTAGTACCCCTGGGGGGATAAGCTCCTACGAGCAGTACTTC. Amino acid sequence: CASSTPGGISSYEQYF.